This T cell receptor beta chain was profiled in a study of T cell responses to AZD1222 COVID-19 vaccine (dated by TCRdb to the early 2020s). Notes on the research overall: AZD1222 recipients given second doses at about 4 weeks or at about 12 weeks were pooled, since spike-specific TCR depth and breadth were not found to differ between the two schedules. A total of under 250 trial participants underwent TCR sequencing, of whom roughly 210 had received two doses of AZD1222 and roughly 26 had received two doses of the MenACWY control vaccine. Trial participants were enrolled by age into subgroups of 18-55, 56-69 and 70-plus years, and about 150, 27 and 61 TCR-sequenced participants, respectively, were included in these subgroups. The paper's findings and limits, for the study overall: Participants were mostly white British and included more females than males, and it was suggested by the authors that clonal diversity may have been underestimated. No day 14 peak-response samples were available, so repertoires were characterized only after the peak T cell response. Conclusions about previously exposed vaccinees are limited because only six or seven AZD1222 recipients were SARS-CoV-2 seropositive at baseline. The 56-69-year group was small, and its depth increase did not reach significance, likely because of low power. After two AZD1222 doses, spike-specific TCR breadth and depth were significantly higher than at day 0 and than in MenACWY recipients. Nearly half of unique spike-specific TCRs reportedly recognized epitopes outside regions mutated in the B.1.351 and B.1.1.7 variants. The vaccine-associated CD4 TCRs covered the entire spike protein, and the dominant responses fell in regions 160-218 and 743-854.

V sheds 7 bases and J sheds 4 bases, leaving 17 bases between their ends. Its CDR3 holds 14 amino acids, cysteine through phenylalanine. Only CDR3 DNA is held: 42 bases, read in frame from base 1. CDR1 and CDR2 are drawn from the germline V gene: SGHRS, YFSETQ. The CDR3 regions of human TCRbeta chains were analyzed by immunosequencing. In the original analysis: Repertoire TCRs were matched against a reference library of SARS-CoV-2-specific TCRs generated with the MIRA antigen-specificity platform. Breadth meant the fraction of unique TCRs that were SARS-CoV-2-associated, whereas depth meant the fraction of total T cells that were SARS-CoV-2-associated. Each spike-specific TCR was assigned to its reactive spike region and to a CD4 or CD8 class using the MIRA data. Log10-transformed breadth and depth values were compared by one-way ANOVA with Sidak's multiple comparisons tests. Held by TCRdb, this immuneACCESS table contains in-frame sequences only and omits some clones. Under half of the omission traces to an unresolved V gene where checked; the cause of the rest is unknown. V and J calls and clone size are as listed in that table; D and trimming were resolved from the DNA. The sample contains about 180,000 clones, 70% to 90% of them found a single time. The ten largest clones add up to roughly 0.5% of the sample.

This specimen's time point label, per the study, means: baseline before first vaccination. The vaccinee samples were drawn from two UK trials, COV001 and COV002, one of which was a single-blind randomized controlled phase 2/3 trial testing AZD1222 (ChAdOx1 nCoV-19) in healthy adults. For TCRbeta chain sequencing, PBMC samples from trial participants were taken at day 0 and at day 28 after the second dose. Of note for this clone: The antigen it recognizes is unknown. Base quality data are lacking; no much larger clone is found one base away.

This sequence uses TRBV5-1 and TRBJ2-5, with TRBD1 perhaps the D gene, on 6 matching bases. The material sequenced was peripheral blood, taken on day 0 of AZD1222 vaccination. The TCR comes from an adult in good health. The CDR3 is CASALWARGETQYF. The nucleotides are TGCGCCAGCGCCCTTTGGGCCAGGGGAGAGACCCAGTACTTC.